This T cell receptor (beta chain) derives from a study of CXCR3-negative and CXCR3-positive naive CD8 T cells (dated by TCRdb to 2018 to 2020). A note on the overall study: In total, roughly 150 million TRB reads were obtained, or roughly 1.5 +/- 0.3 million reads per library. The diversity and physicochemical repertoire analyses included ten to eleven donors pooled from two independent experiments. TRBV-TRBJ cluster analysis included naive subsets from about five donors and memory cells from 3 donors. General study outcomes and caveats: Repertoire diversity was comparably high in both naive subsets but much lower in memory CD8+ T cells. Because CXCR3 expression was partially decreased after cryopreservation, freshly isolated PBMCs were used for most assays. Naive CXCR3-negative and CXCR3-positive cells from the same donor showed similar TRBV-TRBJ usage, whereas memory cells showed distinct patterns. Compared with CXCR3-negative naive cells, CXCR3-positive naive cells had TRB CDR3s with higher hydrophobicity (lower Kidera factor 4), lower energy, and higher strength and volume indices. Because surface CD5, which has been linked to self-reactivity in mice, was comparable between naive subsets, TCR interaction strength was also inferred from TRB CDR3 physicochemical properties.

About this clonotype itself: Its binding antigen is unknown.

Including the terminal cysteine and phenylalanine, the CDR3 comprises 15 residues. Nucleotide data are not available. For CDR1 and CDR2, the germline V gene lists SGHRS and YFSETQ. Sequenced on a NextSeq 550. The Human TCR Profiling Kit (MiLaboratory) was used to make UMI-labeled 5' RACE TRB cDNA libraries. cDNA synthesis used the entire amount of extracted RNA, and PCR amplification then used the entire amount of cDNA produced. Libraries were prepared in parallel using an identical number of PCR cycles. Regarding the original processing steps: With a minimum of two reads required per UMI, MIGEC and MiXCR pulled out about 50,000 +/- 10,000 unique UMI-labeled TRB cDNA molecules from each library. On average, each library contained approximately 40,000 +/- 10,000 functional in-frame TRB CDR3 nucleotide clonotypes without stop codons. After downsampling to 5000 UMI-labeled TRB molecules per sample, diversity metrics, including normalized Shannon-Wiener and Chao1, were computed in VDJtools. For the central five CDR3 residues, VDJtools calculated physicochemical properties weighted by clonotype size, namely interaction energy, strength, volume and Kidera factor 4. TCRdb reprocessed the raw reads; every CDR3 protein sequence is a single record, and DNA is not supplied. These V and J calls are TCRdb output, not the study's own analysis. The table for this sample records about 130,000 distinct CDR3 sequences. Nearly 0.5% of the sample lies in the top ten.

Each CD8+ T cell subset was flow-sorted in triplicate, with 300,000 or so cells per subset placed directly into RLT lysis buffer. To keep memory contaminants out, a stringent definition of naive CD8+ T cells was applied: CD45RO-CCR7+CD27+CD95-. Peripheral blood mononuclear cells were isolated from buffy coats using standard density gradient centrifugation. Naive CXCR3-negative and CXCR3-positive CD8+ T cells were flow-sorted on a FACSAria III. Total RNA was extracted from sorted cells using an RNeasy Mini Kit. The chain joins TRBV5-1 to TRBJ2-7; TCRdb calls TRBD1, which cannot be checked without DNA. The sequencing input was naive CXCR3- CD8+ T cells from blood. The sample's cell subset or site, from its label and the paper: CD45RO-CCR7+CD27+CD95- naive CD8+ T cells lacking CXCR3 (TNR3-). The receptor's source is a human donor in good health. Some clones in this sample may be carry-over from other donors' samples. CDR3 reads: CASHPGDQGTHEQYF. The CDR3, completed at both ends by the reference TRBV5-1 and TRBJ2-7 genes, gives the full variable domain KAGVTQTPRYLIKTRGQQVTLSCSPISGHRSVSWYQQTPGQGLQFLFEYFSETQRNKGNFPGRFSGRQFSNSRSEMNVSTLELGDSALYLCASHPGDQGTHEQYFGPGTRLTVT.